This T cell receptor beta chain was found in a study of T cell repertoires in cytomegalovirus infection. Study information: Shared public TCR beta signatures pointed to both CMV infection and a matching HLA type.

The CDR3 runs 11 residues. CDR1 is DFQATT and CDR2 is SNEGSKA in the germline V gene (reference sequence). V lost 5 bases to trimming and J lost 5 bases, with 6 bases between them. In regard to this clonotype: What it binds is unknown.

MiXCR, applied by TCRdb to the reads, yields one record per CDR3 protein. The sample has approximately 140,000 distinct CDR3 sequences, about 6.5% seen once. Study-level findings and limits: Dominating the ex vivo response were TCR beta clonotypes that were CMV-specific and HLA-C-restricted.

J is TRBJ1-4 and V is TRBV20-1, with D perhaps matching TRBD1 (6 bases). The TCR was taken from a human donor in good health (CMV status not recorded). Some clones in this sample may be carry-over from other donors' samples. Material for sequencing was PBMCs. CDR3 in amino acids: CSAQGNEKLFF. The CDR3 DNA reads TGCAGTGCTCAGGGGAATGAAAAACTGTTTTTT.